The rows below give T cell receptor beta chains drawn from one sample of a study of blood T cells in healthy people across ages. TCRdb reanalysed the 5' RACE reads using MiXCR and keeps one entry per CDR3 protein. The sample has under 2 million distinct CDR3 sequences, 30% to 40% seen once. Sequences were obtained from blood. These receptor sequences come from a woman aged 30 to 39 in good health. CDR3s include the opening cysteine and the closing phenylalanine or tryptophan. Each record gives: J gene, D gene, CDR3 length, clone size, V gene, CDR3 protein, CDR3 DNA. The D gene is left open where the match is weak. Some rows have no size entry. The others give once, few or many, or a class for an expanded clone.

TRBJ2-7 | NA | 13 | NA | TRBV20-1 | CSPRRTGTYEQYF | TGCAGTCCCCGCCGCACAGGGACCTACGAGCAGTACTTC
TRBJ1-4 | NA | 15 | NA | TRBV10-2 | CASTPGVPTNEKLFF | TGCGCCAGCACTCCTGGTGTGCCGACTAATGAAAAACTGTTTTTT
TRBJ2-7 | TRBD1 | 14 | NA | TRBV28 | CASSPGSGGFVQYF | TGTGCCAGCAGTCCCGGGTCAGGGGGCTTCGTTCAGTACTTC
TRBJ2-7 | NA | 13 | NA | TRBV2 | CASSNLGTYEQYF | TGTGCCAGCAGTAATCTCGGGACCTACGAGCAGTACTTC
TRBJ1-2 | NA | 13 | NA | TRBV10-3 | CAIRGRSDYGYTF | TGTGCCATCAGGGGACGGAGTGACTATGGCTACACCTTC
TRBJ2-5 | NA | 12 | NA | TRBV10-1 | CASSFGTTKQYF | TGCGCCAGCAGCTTCGGGACAACGAAGCAGTACTTC
TRBJ1-5 | NA | 14 | NA | TRBV7-8 | CASSLMEGDQPQHF | TGTGCCAGCAGCTTAATGGAGGGGGATCAGCCCCAGCATTTT
TRBJ2-3 | TRBD1 | 16 | NA | TRBV4-1 | CASSQRVWTGTDTQYF | TGCGCCAGCAGCCAAAGGGTGTGGACAGGGACAGATACGCAGTATTTT
TRBJ2-2 | NA | 15 | NA | TRBV20-1 | CSARDINPGAGELFF | TGCAGTGCTAGAGATATTAACCCAGGGGCCGGGGAGCTGTTTTTT
TRBJ2-5 | NA | 14 | NA | TRBV28 | CASRIRGARETQYF | TGTGCCAGCAGGATAAGGGGGGCCAGGGAGACCCAGTACTTC
TRBJ2-3 | NA | 14 | NA | TRBV6-1 | CASSESSSTDTQYF | TGTGCCAGCAGTGAATCTTCTAGCACAGATACGCAGTATTTT
TRBJ2-5 | NA | 16 | few | TRBV11-2 | CASSLWSLSHQETQYF | TGTGCCAGCAGCTTATGGAGCCTGAGCCACCAGGAGACCCAGTACTTC
TRBJ1-2 | TRBD1 | 16 | NA | TRBV7-8 | CASSLTGRRTNYGYTF | TGTGCCAGCAGCTTGACAGGGCGGCGGACCAACTATGGCTACACCTTC
TRBJ1-1 | NA | 14 | few | TRBV6-1 | CATSWEGHYTEAFF | TGTGCCACCTCCTGGGAGGGACACTACACTGAAGCTTTCTTT
TRBJ1-6 | TRBD1 | 14 | NA | TRBV20-1 | CSARGGTGRSPLHF | TGCAGTGCTAGAGGGGGGACAGGGCGGTCACCCCTCCACTTT
TRBJ1-6 | TRBD1 | 16 | few | TRBV15 | CATSRSGTGLSSPLHF | TGTGCCACCAGCAGATCGGGGACAGGGCTTAGCTCACCCCTCCACTTT
TRBJ2-7 | TRBD2 | 17 | few | TRBV7-6 | CASSLGVVAGETYEQYF | TGTGCCAGCAGCTTAGGAGTAGTGGCGGGGGAAACCTACGAGCAGTACTTC
TRBJ2-7 | TRBD1 | 15 | NA | TRBV28 | CASLRSVDRLYEQYF | TGTGCCAGCCTGAGATCGGTGGACAGGCTCTACGAGCAGTACTTC
TRBJ2-1 | TRBD1 | 15 | few | TRBV10-3 | CAISETRQGHGEQFF | TGTGCCATCAGTGAAACGCGACAGGGGCATGGAGAGCAGTTCTTC
TRBJ2-3 | TRBD2 | 15 | many | TRBV20-1 | CSARPIAGSTDTQYF | TGCAGTGCTAGACCTATAGCGGGGAGCACAGATACGCAGTATTTT
TRBJ1-2 | NA | 14 | NA | TRBV27 | CASSLSDRARGYTF | TGTGCCAGCAGTTTATCGGACAGAGCGAGGGGCTACACCTTC
TRBJ1-2 | NA | 14 | NA | TRBV28 | CASSLRRSFGGYTF | TGTGCCAGCAGTTTACGGCGCTCTTTTGGTGGCTACACCTTC
TRBJ2-4 | NA | 14 | NA | TRBV20-1 | CSAADRGAKNIQYF | TGCAGTGCTGCGGACCGGGGCGCCAAAAACATTCAGTACTTC
TRBJ2-7 | NA | 13 | NA | TRBV6-2/TRBV6-3 | CASTFGQSYEQYF | TGTGCCAGCACCTTCGGACAGAGCTACGAGCAGTACTTC
TRBJ2-7 | TRBD1 | 15 | NA | TRBV28 | CASSPITGVAYEQYF | TGTGCCAGCAGTCCTATCACAGGGGTAGCCTACGAGCAGTACTTC
TRBJ1-1 | NA | 12 | once | TRBV28 | CASNYRDTEAFF | TGTGCCAGCAATTACAGGGATACTGAAGCTTTCTTT
TRBJ2-6 | NA | 16 | NA | TRBV6-6 | CASSYSREAGANVLTF | TGTGCCAGCAGTTACTCCAGGGAGGCTGGGGCCAACGTCCTGACTTTC